Below, one T cell receptor beta chain is given with its context. The sample originates from a study of shared clonotypes between healthy human individuals. Naive CD8 cells, CD45RO-negative and positively selected for CCR7, excluded terminally differentiated effector memory CD45RA+ cells. The CDR3 spans 17 residues. The germline CDR1 and CDR2 sequences are SEHNR and FQNEAQ (reference sequence). V lost 2 bases and J lost 1; bases outside the gene matches: 4. Sequencing was at deep level. TCRdb's table, derived via immunoSEQ multiplex PCR, lists solely in-frame clones and lacks some. This table has roughly 770,000 clones, around 96% appearing once.

The specimen was naive CD8+ T cells sorted from blood. The V call is TRBV7-9, the J call TRBJ2-7; TRBD2 matches 14 bases. The receptor was isolated from a man aged 25-45 years in good health. Here the CDR3 DNA reads TGTGCCAGCAGCTTATTCGGGACTAGCGGGAGTTCCTACGAGCAGTACTTC. Its protein is CASSLFGTSGSSYEQYF.